This T cell receptor (beta chain) was captured by sequencing in a study of Graves' ophthalmopathy and Graves' hyperthyroidism. RNA transcripts served as template for amplifying TCR beta CDR3 sequences. In the first round, RT-PCR was carried out with HTBI primers, and a multiplex PCR formed the second round. TCRdb processed the multiplex PCR reads anew with MiXCR; each CDR3 protein has one entry. The sample holds hundreds of thousands of distinct CDR3 sequences; about 20% are singletons and the top ten take roughly 6.9%. V was trimmed by 3 bases and J by 0 bases, leaving 6 bases between them. The CDR3 extends over 14 amino acids. The germline V gene encodes CDR1 MNHNS and CDR2 SASEGT. Stable hyperthyroidism denotes an absence of ophthalmopathy throughout 18 months of follow-up. From fresh peripheral blood, roughly 9.3 ml in volume, the PBMCs were obtained.

Sequenced: peripheral blood. This sequence joins TRBV6-1 and TRBJ1-5, with no clear D. The TCR was taken from a young woman with stable Graves' hyperthyroidism. Some clones in this sample may be carry-over from other donors' samples. The CDR3 DNA reads as TGTGCCAGCAGTGACGGTTATAGCAATCAGCCCCAGCATTTT. It yields the protein CASSDGYSNQPQHF.